The source of this T cell receptor (beta chain) is a study of metastatic and nonmetastatic thyroid tumors. Source study methods: To classify distant metastasis in papillary thyroid cancer, a model was built from CDR3 differences across clinicopathological groups. TCRdb re-clonotyped the PCR reads via MiXCR. TCRdb assigned the V and J calls; the authors' analysis was not used. This sample carries just over 15,000 clones, about a quarter of them seen once, and the ten largest clones take 12%. This clone was recorded a few times. At one end the junction does not follow the germline gene, possibly because of a read error. Before thyroid surgery, none of the patients had received any treatment. CDR3 size: 13 residues. The germline V gene encodes CDR1 MNHEY and CDR2 SVGAGI.

The sample was tumor tissue. V is TRBV6-5 and J is TRBJ2-7; D unclear. The TCR comes from a female donor with papillary thyroid cancer or a benign thyroid nodule (not recorded which). Some clones in this sample may be carry-over from other donors' samples. CDR3 DNA sequence: TGTGCCAGCAGTTACGCCACGTCCTACGAGCAGTACTTT. Its protein is CASSYATSYEQYF.